These 16 T cell receptor beta chains originate from one sample sequenced in a study of T cell repertoires in cytomegalovirus infection (dated by TCRdb to between 2018 and 2021). These receptors' targets are unknown. Sequencing used an Illumina HiSeq 1500. The public sequencing data were trimmed at Q25 with fastp and processed into clonotypes with MiXCR by TCRdb, which kept only in-frame beta chains. For every CDR3 protein sequence, its rows merge into one entry that carries the most common genes and DNA. This sample gives 650,000 to 900,000 distinct CDR3 sequences in total; about 31% of them show up just once. Roughly 12% of the sample is taken by the ten largest. Taken with the paper, the label for treatment or condition translates to: in vitro stimulation with specific CMV peptide epitopes to enrich CMV-specific T cells. The sequences come from cultured CD8+ T cells from PBMCs, collected from culture after CMV antigen stimulation. All receptors derive from a human donor in good health (CMV status not recorded). Some clones in this sample may be carry-over from other donors' samples.

This clonotype was observed a handful of times. The chain has TRBV6-5 and TRBJ1-1; 8 bases align to TRBD1. Germline CDR1 and CDR2: MNHEY and SVGAGI. The CDR3 runs 14 residues. After removal of 4 bases from V and 5 bases from J, the junction contained 6 bases not matched to a gene. The CDR3 sequence is CASSWTGSFTEAFF. The CDR3 DNA reads TGTGCCAGCAGTTGGACAGGGAGTTTTACTGAAGCTTTCTTT.

In this sample, this clonotype turned up many times. The rearrangement links TRBV19 to TRBJ1-5; 9 bases map to TRBD1. Germline CDR1 and CDR2: LNHDA and SQIVND (reference sequence). J was trimmed by 5 bases and V by 5 bases; bases with no gene match: 13. There are 17 residues in the CDR3. Written as DNA, the CDR3 is TGTGCCAGTAGTTTACCGAGGGGACAGGGCCGATATCAGCCCCAGCATTTT. This sequence encodes CASSLPRGQGRYQPQHF.

The chain couples TRBV4-1 to TRBJ2-7; no clear D. CDR1 is MGHRA, CDR2 YSYEKL, per germline. The CDR3 is 13 residues long. V shed 3 bases and J shed 4 bases, with 10 bases lying between them. CDR3 sequence: CASSQQSAYEQYF. The CDR3 region has the DNA TGCGCCAGCAGCCAGCAGAGTGCTTACGAGCAGTACTTC.

This clonotype was counted a few times. This sequence joins TRBV14 and TRBJ2-1; tentative D call: TRBD1 (5 bases). Germline loops: CDR1 SGHDN, CDR2 FVKESK. Deletions cut 6 bases from V and 5 bases from J, with 11 bases between. The length of the CDR3 is 13 residues. The CDR3 DNA follows: TGTGCCAGCAGAGACAGTCTCCACAATGAGCAGTTCTTC. Encoded protein: CASRDSLHNEQFF.

The CDR3 DNA reads as TGTGCCAGCAGCACCTTACAGGGCAATCAGCCCCAGCATTTT. Its translation: CASSTLQGNQPQHF. The gene calls are TRBV14 and TRBJ1-5, with D perhaps matching TRBD1 (5 bases). The CDR3 covers 14 residues. Per germline, CDR1 SGHDN and CDR2 FVKESK. The V gene lost 5 bases and the J gene lost 2 bases, with 10 bases spanning the gap.

This chain links TRBV7-2 with TRBJ2-1; perhaps TRBD2 as D (6 bases). Germline V gives CDR1 SGHTA, CDR2 FQGNSA. This CDR3 contains 17 residues. Trimming left V 10 bases short and J 1 base short, with 23 bases between. This CDR3 reads CATNQRGGRGSYNEQFF. Here the CDR3 DNA reads TGTGCCACCAACCAACGGGGTGGGCGGGGTTCCTACAATGAGCAGTTCTTC.

This chain uses TRBV25-1 with TRBJ1-5; 10 nucleotides align to TRBD1. Per germline, CDR1 MGHDK and CDR2 SYGVNS. The CDR3 has 17 residues. V was clipped by 3 bases and J by 7 bases; unmatched bases: 12. The chain's CDR3 is CASSETGTGALGQPQHF. Here the CDR3 DNA reads TGTGCCAGCAGTGAGACCGGGACAGGGGCTTTGGGGCAGCCCCAGCATTTT.

The chain uses TRBV27 and TRBJ2-5; D is possibly TRBD1 (6 bases). CDR1 MNHEY and CDR2 SMNVEV come from the germline V gene (reference sequence). The CDR3 loop spans 13 amino acids. The germline V and J ends were trimmed by 6 bases and 10 bases, with 18 bases remaining between them. The CDR3 bases are TGTGCCAGCAGGGGGGCGGATACTTCATTCCAGTACTTC. Translated, it gives CASRGADTSFQYF.

The table lists this clonotype with a few counts. V is TRBV10-3 and J is TRBJ2-1; TRBD2 agrees at 13 bases. The CDR3 has 15 residues. V lost 5 bases to trimming and J lost 7 bases; unmatched junction nucleotides: 5. CDR1 is ENHRY, CDR2 SYGVKD, per germline. In nucleotides, the CDR3 is TGTGCCATCAGTTCACTAGCGGGGGGGAAGAATGAGCAGTTCTTC. Amino acid sequence: CAISSLAGGKNEQFF.

Comment on this clonotype: This may stem from a read error, because a much larger clone lies one nucleotide away. V usage is TRBV7-9 and J usage is TRBJ2-5, with D possibly matching TRBD2 (6 bases). This CDR3 spans 16 amino acids. CDR1 and CDR2 from the germline V gene are SEHNR and FQNEAQ (reference sequence). The CDR3 DNA sequence: TGTGGCAGCAGCCCCTGGGGGGTCGCTACACAGGAGACCCAGTACTTC. This translates into CGSSPWGVATQETQYF.

The rearrangement uses TRBV7-2 and TRBJ2-2; maybe TRBD2 (6 bases). This CDR3 has 16 amino acids. The V end lost 5 bases, the J end lost 1 base, and 14 bases lay between the germline ends. The V gene's germline CDR1 is SGHTA and CDR2 FQGNSA. CDR3 bases: TGTGCCAGCAGCCTCGGGACTTTTTGGAACACCGGGGAGCTGTTTTTT. It is translated as CASSLGTFWNTGELFF.

This clonotype has a handful of counts. The rearrangement uses TRBV12-3 or TRBV12-4 and TRBJ1-4, with D possibly being TRBD1 (5 bases). Trimming removed 5 bases from V and 10 bases from J, with 11 bases in between. The length of the CDR3 is 12 residues. The CDR3 nucleotides are TGTGCCAGCAGTCCTCAGGGAGGAAAACTGTTTTTT. Its protein product is CASSPQGGKLFF.

This chain connects TRBV7-9 to TRBJ2-1, with 7 bases matching TRBD1. Germline CDR1 reads SEHNR; CDR2 reads FQNEAQ (reference sequence). The CDR3 length is 15 residues. V gave up 5 bases and J gave up 2 bases; unmatched junction bases: 6. CDR3 region: CASSQTGVPYNEQFF. The DNA for the CDR3 is TGTGCCAGCAGCCAAACAGGGGTCCCCTACAATGAGCAGTTCTTC.

This clonotype came up a few times. The chain employs TRBV7-6 and TRBJ2-2, with a tentative D call TRBD2 (5 bases). V was pared by 4 bases and J by 6 bases, with 12 bases between. This CDR3 spans 14 amino acids. In germline, CDR1 is SGHVS, CDR2 FNYEAQ. Written as DNA, the CDR3 is TGTGCCAGCAGCTCCAAGGGAGTTCCCGGGGAGCTGTTTTTT. As protein: CASSSKGVPGELFF.

The chain joins TRBV20-1 to TRBJ2-7, with TRBD2 as a possible D gene (6 bases). Germline CDR1 reads DFQATT; CDR2 reads SNEGSKA (reference sequence). This CDR3 has 15 amino acids. Trimming left V 3 bases short and J 4 bases short, with 19 bases between. The CDR3 coding sequence is TGCAGTGCTAGCGCTTGGGTCGGGGGAGCTTACGAGCAGTACTTC. This sequence encodes CSASAWVGGAYEQYF.

This clonotype was seen only a few times. V is TRBV4-1 and J is TRBJ2-2; the D gene is possibly TRBD2 (6 bases). V shed 0 bases and J shed 0 bases, with 11 bases lying between them. This CDR3 region has 17 residues. Germline CDR1 reads MGHRA; CDR2 reads YSYEKL. The CDR3, as DNA: TGCGCCAGCAGCCAAGACCCGGGACTTTCGAACACCGGGGAGCTGTTTTTT. The encoded protein is CASSQDPGLSNTGELFF.